The rows below give T cell receptor beta chains drawn from one sample of a study of CD8 T cells in Susac syndrome. One entry per CDR3 protein results from TCRdb running MiXCR on the immunoSEQ multiplex PCR reads. Of approximately 220,000 distinct CDR3 sequences in the sample, 80% to 95% were seen once. The sample comprised CD8+ T cells from PBMCs. Every receptor here comes from a human donor with multiple sclerosis. Each CDR3 is given with its conserved first and last residue. Fields, in order: clone size, J gene, V gene, D gene, CDR3 protein, CDR3 DNA. D genes are given only for firm matches. Expanded clones get a size class; other rows say once, few or many, or leave the size out.

>once|TRBJ1-4|TRBV4-1|.
CASSPPSILATNEKLFF
TGCGCCAGCAGCCCCCCGTCGATACTCGCAACTAATGAAAAACTGTTTTTT
>.|TRBJ1-2|TRBV20-1|TRBD1
CSARGQGVDGYTF
TGCAGTGCTAGGGGGCAGGGGGTCGATGGCTACACCTTC
>.|TRBJ1-1|TRBV4-3|.
CASSWRLNTEAFF
TGCGCCAGCAGCTGGAGGCTGAACACTGAAGCTTTCTTT
>.|TRBJ1-1|TRBV19|.
CATRVVGYTEAFF
TGTGCCACCCGAGTGGTGGGCTACACTGAAGCTTTCTTT
>.|TRBJ2-7|TRBV24-1|.
CATSDYHDSPNSYEQYF
TGTGCCACCAGTGATTACCATGACAGCCCAAACTCCTACGAGCAGTACTTC
>.|TRBJ1-2|TRBV30|.
CAWSFSGYGYTF
TGTGCCTGGAGTTTCTCCGGCTATGGCTACACCTTC
>.|TRBJ1-6|TRBV7-9|.
CASSPVQFGSPLHF
TGTGCCAGCAGCCCCGTCCAGTTTGGGTCACCCCTCCACTTT
>once|TRBJ2-4|TRBV20-1|.
CSATQGASKNIQYF
TGCAGTGCTACACAGGGAGCTTCCAAAAACATTCAGTACTTC
>.|TRBJ1-1|TRBV5-5|.
CASSLQGQAFF
TGTGCCAGCAGCTTACAGGGCCAAGCTTTCTTT
>.|TRBJ2-1|TRBV6-5|.
CASSYSSGRNEQFF
TGTGCCAGCAGTTACTCGAGCGGAAGGAATGAGCAGTTCTTC
>once|TRBJ2-7|TRBV6-5|.
CASSYGAYYEQYF
TGTGCCAGCAGTTACGGCGCGTATTACGAGCAGTACTTC
>.|TRBJ2-3|TRBV29-1|.
CSVEDEADPGWTDTQYF
TGCAGCGTTGAAGATGAGGCGGACCCGGGTTGGACAGATACGCAGTATTTT
>few|TRBJ2-7|TRBV4-1|.
CASSPGSFSYEQYF
TGCGCCAGCAGCCCCGGATCTTTTTCCTACGAGCAGTACTTC
>.|TRBJ2-7|TRBV3-1|TRBD2
CASSPTAGVGNEQYF
TGTGCCAGCAGCCCGACGGCGGGAGTAGGGAACGAGCAGTACTTC
>.|TRBJ2-7|TRBV11-1|.
CASSLYGPSYEQYF
TGTGCCAGCAGCTTATACGGACCCTCCTACGAGCAGTACTTC
>.|TRBJ2-2|TRBV7-6|.
CASSPRAVNTGELFF
TGTGCCAGCAGTCCCCGGGCGGTGAACACCGGGGAGCTGTTTTTT
>.|TRBJ2-1|TRBV7-9|TRBD1
CASSSLDREQFF
TGTGCCAGCAGCTCTCTGGACAGGGAGCAGTTCTTC
>.|TRBJ1-1|TRBV7-6|TRBD1
CASSLTGLSEAFF
TGTGCCAGCAGCCTGACAGGGTTAAGTGAAGCTTTCTTT
>.|TRBJ1-1|TRBV7-2|.
CASSPGHPFWIEAFF
TGTGCCAGCAGCCCCGGACATCCCTTTTGGATTGAAGCTTTCTTT
>.|TRBJ2-7|TRBV29-1|.
CSVAPRGRTNEQYF
TGCAGCGTGGCTCCTCGGGGGCGCACCAACGAGCAGTACTTC
>.|TRBJ2-2|TRBV7-6|TRBD1
CASSWETGARGELFF
TGTGCCAGCAGCTGGGAGACAGGGGCGAGGGGGGAGCTGTTTTTT
>.|TRBJ1-5|TRBV6-1|.
CASSLFDGQPQHF
TGTGCCAGCAGCCTTTTTGACGGTCAGCCCCAGCATTTT
>.|TRBJ2-7|TRBV5-4|TRBD1
CASSRQGFLPYEQYF
TGTGCCAGCAGCAGACAGGGGTTCCTCCCCTACGAGCAGTACTTC
>.|TRBJ1-1|TRBV5-4|.
CASSPGGLTEAFF
TGTGCCAGCAGCCCCGGGGGGCTTACTGAAGCTTTCTTT
>.|TRBJ1-2|TRBV6-2/TRBV6-3|.
CASSYPYGYTF
TGTGCCAGCAGTTACCCCTATGGCTACACCTTC
>.|TRBJ2-3|TRBV7-6|.
CASSEDKFSTDTQYF
TGTGCCAGCAGCGAGGACAAATTTAGCACAGATACGCAGTATTTT
>once|TRBJ2-1|TRBV5-4|TRBD1
CASRLDQGAGEQFF
TGTGCCAGCAGGTTAGATCAGGGGGCCGGTGAGCAGTTCTTC
>.|TRBJ2-3|TRBV7-6|TRBD2
CASSHPSSGRTDTQYF
TGTGCCAGCAGTCATCCATCTAGCGGGAGGACAGATACGCAGTATTTT
>.|TRBJ1-3|TRBV11-2|.
CASSLEGNTIYF
TGTGCCAGCAGCCTGGAGGGAAACACCATATATTTT
>.|TRBJ2-1|TRBV5-6|.
CASSSQGALGDEQFF
TGTGCCAGCAGCTCCCAAGGGGCACTCGGGGATGAGCAGTTCTTC
>once|TRBJ1-1|TRBV30|TRBD1
CAWDGLGQVTEAFF
TGTGCCTGGGACGGGCTAGGACAGGTAACTGAAGCTTTCTTT
>.|TRBJ2-1|TRBV13|TRBD1
CASSPRDRPAYNEQFF
TGTGCCAGCAGCCCGCGGGACAGGCCAGCCTACAATGAGCAGTTCTTC
>.|TRBJ2-2|TRBV3-1|.
CASSQSGIEYNGELFF
TGTGCCAGCAGCCAAAGCGGAATAGAATATAACGGGGAGCTGTTTTTT
>.|TRBJ2-7|TRBV9|.
CASSVAEGGYEQYF
TGTGCCAGCAGCGTAGCGGAGGGGGGCTACGAGCAGTACTTC
>.|TRBJ2-1|TRBV2|.
CASMGGGNEQFF
TGTGCCAGCATGGGGGGCGGGAATGAGCAGTTCTTC
>.|TRBJ2-2|TRBV7-9|TRBD1
CASSLDRGQPTGELFF
TGTGCCAGCAGCCTGGACAGGGGTCAGCCCACCGGGGAGCTGTTTTTT
>once|TRBJ2-5|TRBV13|.
CASSLGGRDQETQYF
TGTGCCAGCAGCTTGGGTGGAAGGGACCAAGAGACCCAGTACTTC
>.|TRBJ1-1|TRBV7-9|.
CASSSGGLEAFF
TGTGCCAGCAGCTCCGGCGGCCTTGAAGCTTTCTTT
>.|TRBJ2-4|TRBV7-9|.
CASSGDFGLVGVQYF
TGTGCCAGCAGCGGGGACTTCGGACTCGTAGGGGTTCAGTACTTC
>.|TRBJ1-1|TRBV19|TRBD1
CASRGLAQGVHTEAFF
TGTGCCAGTAGGGGCCTCGCACAGGGGGTGCACACTGAAGCTTTCTTT
>.|TRBJ1-6|TRBV10-2|.
CASSVGEALHF
TGCGCCAGCAGTGTCGGGGAGGCCCTCCACTTT
>.|TRBJ2-3|TRBV7-9|.
CASSESGTSTDTQYF
TGTGCCAGCAGCGAAAGCGGTACCAGCACAGATACGCAGTATTTT
>few|TRBJ2-5|TRBV7-2|.
CASSLAAWETQYF
TGTGCCAGCAGCTTAGCTGCCTGGGAGACCCAGTACTTC
>.|TRBJ1-2|TRBV19|TRBD1
CASSILQGADGYTF
TGTGCCAGTAGTATTTTACAGGGGGCTGATGGCTACACCTTC
>.|TRBJ2-7|TRBV6-5|.
CASSLGGTGSYEQYF
TGTGCCAGCAGTTTGGGGGGGACAGGCTCCTACGAGCAGTACTTC
>few|TRBJ2-2|TRBV11-2|.
CASSWGTGELFF
TGTGCCAGCAGCTGGGGCACCGGGGAGCTGTTTTTT
>.|TRBJ2-7|TRBV7-9|.
CASSLDLITYEQYF
TGTGCCAGCAGCTTAGACCTTATCACCTACGAGCAGTACTTC
>once|TRBJ2-7|TRBV10-3|TRBD2
CAISEPRGAGLAGTYEQYF
TGTGCCATCAGTGAGCCCCGCGGTGCGGGACTAGCGGGAACCTACGAGCAGTACTTC